The rows below give T cell receptor beta chains drawn from one sample of a study of cytomegalovirus exposure and HLA in healthy donors. Data came from immunoSEQ multiplex PCR; TCRdb stores just in-frame clones and leaves some out. The data contain tens of thousands of clones, approximately 63% of them singletons. The sequenced sample consisted of PBMCs. Every receptor here comes from a woman between 25 and 40 years old in good health and CMV-seronegative. Both conserved end residues are part of each CDR3. Fields, in order: clone size, D gene, J gene, V gene, CDR3 protein, CDR3 DNA. The D gene is left open where the match is weak. Part of the rows lack a size; the others show once, few, many or a class for expanded clones.

>-|-|TRBJ1-1|TRBV19
CASSFLGLQGRGTEAFF
TGTGCCAGTAGTTTCCTGGGTCTACAGGGAAGGGGCACTGAAGCTTTCTTT
>-|-|TRBJ2-7|TRBV10-2
CASSVLGSYEQYF
TGCGCCAGCAGTGTACTTGGCTCCTACGAGCAGTACTTC
>-|TRBD1|TRBJ1-1|TRBV30
CAWTTGTAKNTEAFF
TGTGCCTGGACCACTGGGACAGCCAAGAACACTGAAGCTTTCTTT
>once|TRBD1|TRBJ1-2|TRBV7-6
CASSETGGYGYTF
TGTGCCAGCAGTGAGACAGGGGGCTATGGCTACACCTTC
>-|TRBD1|TRBJ1-1|TRBV18
CASSPKGAMAEAFF
TGTGCCAGCTCACCAAAGGGGGCAATGGCTGAAGCTTTCTTT
>once|-|TRBJ2-3|TRBV10-3
CAISESTRGGAITDTQYF
TGTGCCATCAGTGAGTCGACTCGAGGCGGGGCTATCACAGATACGCAGTATTTT
>-|-|TRBJ1-5|TRBV5-1
CASSSGGGNQPQHF
TGCGCCAGCAGCTCGGGGGGAGGGAATCAGCCCCAGCATTTT
>few|-|TRBJ2-1|TRBV5-1
CASSFSPENEQFF
TGCGCCAGCAGCTTTTCCCCGGAGAATGAGCAGTTCTTC
>-|-|TRBJ1-3|TRBV19
CASSAGGTNTIYF
TGTGCCAGTAGTGCCGGAGGAACCAACACCATATATTTT
>-|TRBD2|TRBJ2-1|TRBV5-6
CASSRDYINEQFF
TGTGCCAGCAGCCGGGACTATATCAATGAGCAGTTCTTC
>-|-|TRBJ1-2|TRBV21-1
CASSGQGRFYGYTF
TGTGCCAGCAGCGGACAGGGGAGGTTCTATGGCTACACCTTC
>-|TRBD1|TRBJ2-2|TRBV28
CASSPLGLQGANTGELFF
TGTGCCAGCAGTCCCCTGGGATTACAGGGGGCCAACACCGGGGAGCTGTTTTTT
>-|TRBD1|TRBJ2-5|TRBV4-3
CASSHSTGTEYQETQYF
TGCGCCAGCAGCCACTCGACCGGGACAGAGTACCAAGAGACCCAGTACTTC
>-|TRBD1|TRBJ2-3|TRBV30
CAMGQGTDTQYF
TGTGCCATGGGACAGGGAACAGATACGCAGTATTTT
>once|TRBD2|TRBJ2-7|TRBV5-1
CASSLDGGGYEQYF
TGCGCCAGCAGCTTGGATGGGGGAGGGTACGAGCAGTACTTC
>-|-|TRBJ1-4|TRBV27
CASSPTEGTNEKLFF
TGTGCCAGCAGTCCCACAGAGGGAACTAATGAAAAACTGTTTTTT
>-|TRBD1|TRBJ1-1|TRBV28
CANSRGPRTEAFF
TGTGCCAACTCTAGGGGGCCACGGACTGAAGCTTTCTTT
>-|TRBD2|TRBJ2-1|TRBV9
CASSVDMGTSGRNEQFF
TGTGCCAGCAGCGTAGATATGGGGACTAGCGGGAGAAATGAGCAGTTCTTC
>-|TRBD2|TRBJ2-1|TRBV4-2
CASSQDVRGLGNEQFF
TGTGCCAGCAGCCAAGATGTAAGGGGACTAGGCAATGAGCAGTTCTTC
>few|-|TRBJ1-1|TRBV9
CASNPSRGGLLNTEAFF
TGTGCCAGCAACCCCAGCCGGGGTGGACTCCTCAACACTGAAGCTTTCTTT
>-|-|TRBJ2-7|TRBV27
CASSLLVSYEQYF
TGTGCCAGCAGTTTGCTAGTCTCCTACGAGCAGTACTTC
>-|TRBD2|TRBJ2-3|TRBV4-3
CASSLRLAGGPGTDTQYF
TGCGCCAGCAGCCTTAGACTAGCGGGAGGACCCGGCACAGATACGCAGTATTTT
>few|-|TRBJ1-1|TRBV13
CASSLGRETEAFF
TGTGCCAGCAGCTTAGGTAGGGAGACTGAAGCTTTCTTT
>-|-|TRBJ1-4|TRBV19
CASSSGEANEKLFF
TGTGCCAGTAGTAGCGGGGAAGCTAATGAAAAACTGTTTTTT
>few|-|TRBJ1-5|TRBV10-1
CASRYWGVNQPQHF
TGCGCCAGCAGATATTGGGGGGTCAATCAGCCCCAGCATTTT
>-|-|TRBJ1-5|TRBV27
CASSLSSSNQPQHF
TGTGCCAGCAGTTTATCCTCGAGCAATCAGCCCCAGCATTTT
>few|TRBD1|TRBJ2-7|TRBV2
CASQTGVSYEQYF
TGTGCCAGCCAAACAGGGGTCTCCTACGAGCAGTACTTC
>-|TRBD1|TRBJ2-2|TRBV6-1
CASSENRGRTGELFF
TGTGCCAGCAGTGAAAACAGGGGGCGGACCGGGGAGCTGTTTTTT
>once|-|TRBJ2-7|TRBV7-6
CASSPTAGVSYEQYF
TGTGCCAGCAGCCCGACGGCAGGGGTCTCCTACGAGCAGTACTTC
>few|-|TRBJ1-2|TRBV5-1
CASSLIPGDYGYTF
TGCGCCAGCAGCTTGATTCCAGGGGACTATGGCTACACCTTC
>few|TRBD2|TRBJ2-7|TRBV19
CASSRLAGGPYEQYF
TGTGCCAGTAGTAGACTAGCGGGGGGACCCTACGAGCAGTACTTC
>few|-|TRBJ2-5|TRBV11-2
CASSLDSNGEYTQYF
TGTGCCAGCAGCTTAGATTCGAATGGGGAGTACACCCAGTACTTC
>-|TRBD2|TRBJ2-1|TRBV11-2
CASSRSASGDNEQFF
TGTGCCAGCAGCCGAAGTGCTAGCGGGGATAATGAGCAGTTCTTC
>many|TRBD1|TRBJ1-4|TRBV28
CASSLRQGWSEKLFF
TGTGCCAGCAGTTTGCGACAGGGTTGGAGTGAAAAACTGTTTTTT
>-|TRBD2|TRBJ2-5|TRBV7-4
CASSPKTSGQETQYF
TGTGCCAGCAGCCCAAAAACTAGCGGTCAAGAGACCCAGTACTTC
>-|TRBD1|TRBJ2-3|TRBV5-4
CASSRGQGSTDTQYF
TGTGCCAGCAGCCGGGGACAGGGCAGCACAGATACGCAGTATTTT